This TCR beta chain was obtained from a study of blood T cells in healthy people across ages. CDR3 length equals 16 residues. Germline V CDR1 and CDR2: SGHDT, YYEEEE. V was shortened by 1 base and J by 8 bases, with 16 bases between the two germline ends. The authors ran a second PCR of 7 to 11 cycles using a sample-barcoded 5' primer and a J-beta primer mix. Each sample yielded at least 2.5 million CDR3-containing paired-end reads. TCRdb used MiXCR to reprocess the 5' RACE reads, holding one entry per CDR3 protein. The sample carries more than 650,000 distinct CDR3 sequences, about 20% recorded once.

This receptor was identified in an older man in good health. The chain combines TRBV5-6 with TRBJ1-6; no reliable D call. The sample was blood. CDR3 loop: CASSLYFGPRDSPLHF. DNA of the CDR3: TGTGCCAGCAGCTTGTACTTTGGGCCTCGGGATTCACCCCTCCACTTT. The whole variable domain, filled in from reference TRBV5-6 and TRBJ1-6, reads DAGVTQSPTHLIKTRGQQVTLRCSPKSGHDTVSWYQQALGQGPQFIFQYYEEEERQRGNFPDRFSGHQFPNYSSELNVNALLLGDSALYLCASSLYFGPRDSPLHFGNGTRLTVT.